These 17 T cell receptor beta chains share one sample of origin, sequenced in a study of T cell responses to AZD1222 COVID-19 vaccine. Clones were sequenced by immunoSEQ multiplex PCR, and TCRdb holds only the in-frame ones, with some missing. The data hold about 150,000 clones, with roughly nine tenths observed a single time. Sequenced material: peripheral blood, taken on day 0 of MenACWY control vaccination. The receptors were gathered from an adult in good health.

The chain is built from TRBV5-4 and TRBJ2-1; 8 bases fit TRBD2. CDR1 SGHNT and CDR2 YYREEE come from the germline V gene (reference sequence). This CDR3 contains 15 residues. The J segment lost 9 bases and the V segment lost 3 bases, leaving 11 bases of the junction unmatched. CDR3 protein: CASSSREGGELEQFF. In DNA, the CDR3 is TGTGCCAGCAGCTCCCGGGAGGGTGGTGAGCTTGAGCAGTTCTTC.

This clone was picked up a small number of times. The V and J genes are TRBV12-5 and TRBJ2-1; 11 nucleotides agree with TRBD1. Germline values: CDR1 LGHNT, CDR2 FRNRAP. The CDR3 loop spans 16 amino acids. The V and J ends lost 1 base and 6 bases, in that order; junction bases with no gene match: 5. The CDR3 is CASGLDGDRGFNEQFF. CDR3 DNA: TGTGCTAGTGGTTTGGACGGGGACAGGGGGTTCAATGAGCAGTTCTTC.

This rearrangement joins TRBV5-1 to TRBJ2-1; 9 bases are shared with TRBD2. Per germline, CDR1 SGHRS and CDR2 YFSETQ. V was pared by 4 bases and J by 6 bases, with 11 bases of the junction left unmatched. This CDR3 has 16 amino acids. The chain's CDR3 is CASSRTARGGRNEQFF. CDR3 nucleotides: TGCGCCAGCAGCCGGACGGCGCGGGGGGGCCGCAATGAGCAGTTCTTC.

Here the CDR3 DNA reads TGTGCCAGCAGCTTGGTCCTGGCCACCGGGGAGCTGTTTTTT. This translates into CASSLVLATGELFF. J is TRBJ2-2 and V is TRBV5-5, with D uncertain. The CDR3 is 14 residues long. Per the germline V gene, CDR1 is SGHKS and CDR2 is YYEKEE (reference sequence). Trimming took 0 bases from V and 4 from J, leaving 7 bases between them. Full variable domain (rest looked up from reference TRBV5-5 and TRBJ2-2): DAGVTQSPTHLIKTRGQQVTLRCSPISGHKSVSWYQQVLGQGPQFIFQYYEKEERGRGNFPDRFSARQFPNYSSELNVNALLLGDSALYLCASSLVLATGELFFGEGSRLTVL.

About this clone: Within the sample, other DNA sequences also encode this same CDR3. The CDR3 here is CASSLNSQETQYF. The CDR3 nucleotides are TGTGCCAGCAGCTTAAATAGCCAAGAGACCCAGTACTTC. The chain recombines TRBV11-2 with TRBJ2-5; D is unresolved. Trimming pared 2 bases from V and 1 base from J, leaving 5 bases between. The V gene's germline CDR1 is SGHAT and CDR2 FQNNGV. The CDR3 contains 13 residues.

This clone was found once. The chain is built from TRBV5-1 and TRBJ2-1; 8 bases map to TRBD1. The CDR3 length is 14 residues. The germline V gene encodes CDR1 SGHRS and CDR2 YFSETQ. Germline trimming cut 4 bases from V and 7 bases from J; bases unmatched to any gene: 7. The chain's CDR3 is CASSRGTGGNEQFF. The CDR3 nucleotides read TGCGCCAGCAGCAGAGGAACAGGGGGGAATGAGCAGTTCTTC.

This clone was detected only once. The chain joins TRBV15 to TRBJ1-5; tentatively, D is TRBD1 (5 bases). This CDR3 region has 16 residues. CDR1 and CDR2 (germline): LNHNV, YYDKDF (reference sequence). V dropped 1 base and J dropped 0 bases, with 10 bases sitting between them. CDR3 in amino acids: CATSRGWGDSNQPQHF. CDR3 DNA: TGTGCCACCAGCAGAGGCTGGGGGGATAGCAATCAGCCCCAGCATTTT.

The chain carries TRBV13 and TRBJ1-5; 8 nucleotides agree with TRBD1. Per germline, CDR1 PRHDT and CDR2 FYEKMQ (reference sequence). V gave up 2 bases and J gave up 4 bases; unmatched junction bases: 1. This CDR3 is 14 amino acids long. CDR3 sequence: CASSLRQGNQPQHF. CDR3 DNA sequence: TGTGCCAGCAGCTTACGACAGGGGAATCAGCCCCAGCATTTT.

The chain is built from TRBV4-2 and TRBJ1-2; D not resolved. CDR3 size: 14 residues. Trimming took 0 bases from V and 7 from J, leaving 12 bases between them. Germline-derived CDR1 and CDR2 are LGHNA and YNFKEQ. Here the CDR3 DNA reads TGTGCCAGCAGCCAAGACGGTGATACGGTTGGCTACACCTTC. Its protein product is CASSQDGDTVGYTF.

The J gene is TRBJ2-3, the V gene TRBV4-2; the D is unclear. The V end lost 3 bases, the J end lost 3 bases, and 13 bases lay between the germline ends. CDR1 and CDR2 (germline): LGHNA, YNFKEQ. The CDR3 runs to 15 residues. The CDR3 spells CASSHGRDWTDTQYF. CDR3 bases: TGTGCCAGCAGCCATGGTAGGGATTGGACAGATACGCAGTATTTT.

The rearrangement links TRBV14 to TRBJ1-1; a weak D match, TRBD1 (6 bases). The CDR3 is 15 amino acids. V shed 1 base and J shed 5 bases, with 14 bases lying between them. Germline CDR1 SGHDN, CDR2 FVKESK. The CDR3 DNA is TGTGCCAGCAGCCAAGCTTCAGGGAGGGGGACTGAAGCTTTCTTT. Encoded protein: CASSQASGRGTEAFF.

This chain joins TRBV5-4 and TRBJ1-3, with D possibly TRBD1 on 6 matching bases. CDR1 SGHNT and CDR2 YYREEE come from the germline V gene (reference sequence). This CDR3 has 14 residues. Trimming removed 4 bases from V and 4 bases from J, with 12 bases in between. CDR3 sequence reads: CASSLTGTGNTIYF. For the CDR3, the DNA is TGTGCCAGCAGCCTGACAGGTACAGGAAACACCATATATTTT. The whole variable domain, filled in from reference TRBV5-4 and TRBJ1-3, reads ETGVTQSPTHLIKTRGQQVTLRCSSQSGHNTVSWYQQALGQGPQFIFQYYREEENGRGNFPPRFSGLQFPNYSSELNVNALELDDSALYLCASSLTGTGNTIYFGEGSWLTVV.

CDR3 DNA sequence: TGTGCCAGCAGCAACGGACTAGCGGGGTCCTACGAGCAGTACTTC. Translated, it gives CASSNGLAGSYEQYF. The chain has TRBV7-2 and TRBJ2-7; 12 bases agree with TRBD2. Germline V gene sequence: CDR1 SGHTA, CDR2 FQGNSA. The ends lost 5 bases at V and 1 base at J; junction bases unmatched: 3. CDR3 length: 15 residues.

The genes are TRBV10-3 and TRBJ1-1; TRBD1 matches at 11 bases. V was clipped by 6 bases and J by 4 bases; unmatched bases: 16. CDR1 is ENHRY, CDR2 SYGVKD, per germline. The CDR3 covers 18 residues. CDR3 DNA: TGTGCCATCAGGTTTCCACCGGGACAGGGGGAATCGGTCACTGAAGCTTTCTTT. Its protein is CAIRFPPGQGESVTEAFF.

The chain combines TRBV7-2 with TRBJ1-3; D remains ambiguous. The CDR3 spans 14 residues. V shed 5 bases and J shed 0 bases, with 8 bases lying between them. Germline V gene sequence: CDR1 SGHTA, CDR2 FQGNSA. The CDR3 DNA is TGTGCCAGCAGCCCAACTTACTCTGGAAACACCATATATTTT. Its protein is CASSPTYSGNTIYF.

This clone was seen a single time. The chain recombines TRBV29-1 with TRBJ2-2; D not resolved. Per the germline V gene, CDR1 is SQVTM and CDR2 is ANQGSEA. V was cut by 5 bases and J by 4 bases, with 17 bases left in between. The length of the CDR3 is 15 residues. The CDR3 DNA is TGCAGCGTTTCTACCGGGCCCCCCGGCACCGGGGAGCTGTTTTTT. As protein: CSVSTGPPGTGELFF.

The CDR3 bases are TGTGCCAGCAGCCAAGATATAGGACAGGGTAACACTGAAGCTTTCTTT. This sequence encodes CASSQDIGQGNTEAFF. The V and J genes are TRBV3-1 (or the pseudogene TRBV3-2) and TRBJ1-1, with 8 bases fitting TRBD1. V trimming: 0 bases; J trimming: 2 bases; junction bases outside the gene matches: 5. The CDR3 is 16 amino acids. Germline values: CDR1 LGHDT, CDR2 YNNKEL (reference sequence).